This T cell receptor (beta chain) was recovered during a study of OX40 agonist ivuxolimab in advanced cancers. Study background: In three patients, partial responses were observed, one with hepatocellular carcinoma and two with cutaneous melanoma. Findings and limits, study-wide: CD4+ and CD8+ blood T cells expanded clonally by week 6 at 0.1 to 3.0 mg/kg.

A single count supports this clone. Its antigen is not identified. Sequenced by immunoSEQ multiplex PCR; TCRdb stores in-frame clones only, minus some. Of about 46,000 clones in the sample, approximately 90% were seen once. A history of autoimmune disease or systemic immunosuppression excluded patients. Germline CDR1 SGHDT, CDR2 YYEEEE. This CDR3 contains 14 residues. Trimming shortened V by 2 bases and J by 2 bases, and 10 bases separated the two germline ends. The specimen was CD4+ or CD8+ T cells sorted from blood, collected in a trial of the OX40 agonist ivuxolimab. The chain combines TRBV5-6 with TRBJ2-5, with D hard to call. This clonotype originated in an adult with an advanced solid tumor such as melanoma, head and neck, liver or kidney cancer. Here the CDR3 DNA reads TGTGCCAGCAGCTTATCTCCAGGACAAGAGACCCAGTACTTC. It translates to CASSLSPGQETQYF.